This T cell receptor (beta chain) is from a study of blood T cell repertoires in COVID-19 (dated by TCRdb to 2020 to 2022). Broadly, across the study: Samples covering the acute and convalescent phases of COVID-19 were provided by collaborators in the United States, Italy and Spain. The material from the prospective study consisted of cDNA or gDNA derived from T cells, B-cell-depleted T cells, or PBMCs. The dataset comprised deeply sampled blood TCRbeta repertoires from subjects exposed to, actively infected with, or recovered from COVID-19. A freely available public database, intended as a resource for researchers studying the immune response to SARS-CoV-2, is where the repertoires were released. Samples came from the ongoing ImmuneRACE study (first 160 participants) plus 1,254 subjects from 6 global collaborators. Sample metadata almost always included a de-identified subject ID, COVID-19 status, age in years and sex. Where available, HLA class I and class II types were obtained from metadata supplied by the sample provider rather than from assay-based typing.

Details on this clone: This clone's antigen is unknown. Base qualities were left out, and no much larger clone turns up one base away.

Trimming costs V 5 bases and J 4 bases, and their ends lie 12 bases apart. The cysteine opens and the phenylalanine closes a CDR3 of 14 amino acids. The DNA shown is the 42-base CDR3, in frame from base 1. According to the germline V gene, CDR1 reads SGHAT and CDR2 reads FQNNGV. The collaborating institutions used their own protocols to collect whole blood in K2EDTA tubes. For TCRbeta analysis, collaborators shipped samples as frozen whole blood, isolated PBMCs, or DNA extracted from either of those sample types. TCRbeta CDR3 regions were amplified from genomic DNA using the immunoSEQ Assay, a bias-controlled multiplex PCR. The authors' analysis ran thus. Within the assay, amplification of reference gene primers was used to estimate how many nucleated cells each sample contained. Sequence reads were collapsed and filtered to measure the absolute abundance of every unique TCRbeta CDR3 rearrangement. Productive Simpson clonality was computed per sample as the square root of Simpson's diversity index over productive rearrangements. Here the immuneACCESS table is served through TCRdb, limited to in-frame sequences with V and J called. Missing clones are a known gap in these copies; in checked studies unresolved V genes cover under half, and the rest lacks a known reason. The D gene and trimming were derived from the DNA, and the V and J assignments and clone size from that table. A total of 180,000 or so clones appear in this sample, 80% to 90% of them only once. The ten top clones hold about 1.4% of the sample.

Here is what the overall study found, with its caveats: The amount of clinical and demographic metadata varied by source and participant and was provided uncurated.

The chain couples TRBV11-2 to TRBJ1-5; the D gene is possibly TRBD1, with 5 bases matching. Sample: peripheral blood. This clonotype was sampled from a woman in her fifties or sixties with acute or convalescent COVID-19. DNA sequence: TGTGCCAGCAGCCCAGCGGGGGGTAATCAGCCCCAGCATTTT. Translated, this gives CASSPAGGNQPQHF.